The source of this TCR beta chain is a study of control samples from healthy donors and cancer patients. The CDR3 totals 15 residues. The germline CDR1 and CDR2 sequences are KGHDR and SFDVKD. V lost 5 bases and J 2 bases, leaving 13 bases between the germline ends. Data came from immunoSEQ multiplex PCR; TCRdb stores just in-frame clones and leaves some out. The top ten clones hold about 2.5% of a sample with about 120,000 clones, 85% to 95% of them seen once. This TCR was recovered from a young man in good health. The chain combines TRBV24-1 with TRBJ2-3, with D possibly matching TRBD2 (7 bases). The source material was blood. CDR3 loop: CATSVGGGFTDTQYF. For the CDR3, the DNA is TGTGCCACCAGTGTGGGGGGGGGCTTCACAGATACGCAGTATTTT.